This entry is about one TCR beta chain. The CDR3 runs 14 residues. The germline V gene has CDR1 SEHNR and CDR2 FQNEAQ (reference sequence). Trimming shortened V by 5 bases and J by 0 bases, and 10 bases separated the two germline ends. From the PCR reads, TCRdb called clonotypes with MiXCR, one entry per CDR3 protein. The profile shows around 320,000 distinct CDR3 sequences, roughly 24% of them singletons. The record originates from a study of molecular identifiers for immune sequencing clone quantification. This rearrangement joins TRBV7-9 to TRBJ1-1; the D is unclear. This clonotype was obtained from a human donor in good health. Some libraries in this study had Jurkat cell RNA spiked in. Sequencing input: naive CD8+ T cells from blood, with Jurkat cell RNA spiked in. The subset denotes: FACS-sorted CD8+CD4-CCR7+CD45RA+ naive T cells. This CDR3 is CASSPSEVNTEAFF. The CDR3 region has the DNA TGTGCCAGCAGCCCAAGCGAGGTGAACACTGAAGCTTTCTTT.